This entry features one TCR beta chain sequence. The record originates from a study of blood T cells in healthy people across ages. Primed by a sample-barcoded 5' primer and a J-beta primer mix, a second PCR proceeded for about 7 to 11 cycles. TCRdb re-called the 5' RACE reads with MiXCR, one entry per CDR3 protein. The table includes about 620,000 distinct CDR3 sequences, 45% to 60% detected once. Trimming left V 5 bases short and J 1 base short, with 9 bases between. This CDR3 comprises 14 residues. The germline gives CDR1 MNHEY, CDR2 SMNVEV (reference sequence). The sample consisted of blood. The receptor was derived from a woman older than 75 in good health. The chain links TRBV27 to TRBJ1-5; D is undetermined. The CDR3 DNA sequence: TGTGCCAGCAGTCTGGGTTGGAGCAATCAGCCCCAGCATTTT. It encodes CASSLGWSNQPQHF.